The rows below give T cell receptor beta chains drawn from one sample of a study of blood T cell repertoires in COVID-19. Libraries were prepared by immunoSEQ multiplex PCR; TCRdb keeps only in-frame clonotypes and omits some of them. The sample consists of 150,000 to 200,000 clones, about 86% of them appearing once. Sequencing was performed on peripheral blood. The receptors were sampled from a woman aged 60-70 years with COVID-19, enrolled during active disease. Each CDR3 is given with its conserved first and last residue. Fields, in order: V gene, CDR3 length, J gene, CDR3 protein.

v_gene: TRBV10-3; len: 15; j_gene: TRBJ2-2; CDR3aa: CATHGEGFLTGELFF
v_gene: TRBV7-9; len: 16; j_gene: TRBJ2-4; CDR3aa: CASSRSPTGLTDIQYF
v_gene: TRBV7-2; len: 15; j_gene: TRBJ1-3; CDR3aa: CASSWTGSSGNTIYF
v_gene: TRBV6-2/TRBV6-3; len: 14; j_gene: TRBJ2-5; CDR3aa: CASSYSVGGETQYF
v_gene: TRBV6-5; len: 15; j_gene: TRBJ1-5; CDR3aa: CASSYGAGGEGNQHF
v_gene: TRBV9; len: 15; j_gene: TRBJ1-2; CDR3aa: CASSVTGGNNYGYTF
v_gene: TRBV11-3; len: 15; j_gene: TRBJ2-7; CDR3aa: CASSLNGLAMNEQYF
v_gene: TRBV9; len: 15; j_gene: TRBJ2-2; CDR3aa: CASSRGGLDTGELFF
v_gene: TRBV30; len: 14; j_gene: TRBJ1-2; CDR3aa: CAWGEPLTNYGYTF
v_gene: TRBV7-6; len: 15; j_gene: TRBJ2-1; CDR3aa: CASSLGGQATNEQFF
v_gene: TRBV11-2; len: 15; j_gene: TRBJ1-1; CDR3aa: CASNRESGKNTEAFF
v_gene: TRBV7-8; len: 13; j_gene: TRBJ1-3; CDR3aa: CASSPTGGNTIYF
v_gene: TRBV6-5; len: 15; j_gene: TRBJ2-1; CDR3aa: CASSQLAGAYNEQFF
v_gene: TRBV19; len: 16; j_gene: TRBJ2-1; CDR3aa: CASSDFGAGGYNEQFF
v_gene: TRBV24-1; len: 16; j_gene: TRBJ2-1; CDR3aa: CATSDTLAAPGNEQFF
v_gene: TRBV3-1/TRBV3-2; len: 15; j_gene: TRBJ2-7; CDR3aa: CASSQGRGTSYEQYF
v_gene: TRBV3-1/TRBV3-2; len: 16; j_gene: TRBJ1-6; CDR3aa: CASSQETGLSGSPLHF
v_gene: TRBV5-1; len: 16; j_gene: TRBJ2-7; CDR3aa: CASSLGAAGGSYEQYF
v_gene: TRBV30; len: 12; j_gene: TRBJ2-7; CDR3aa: CAWRKNIYEQYF
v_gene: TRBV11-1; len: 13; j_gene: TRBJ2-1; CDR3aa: CASSFRGSDEQFF
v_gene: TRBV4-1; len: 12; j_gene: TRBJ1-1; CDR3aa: CASSQRQRGAFF
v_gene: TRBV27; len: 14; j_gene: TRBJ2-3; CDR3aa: CASTDSGTSHTQYF
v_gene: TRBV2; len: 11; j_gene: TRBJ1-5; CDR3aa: CASRANQPQHF
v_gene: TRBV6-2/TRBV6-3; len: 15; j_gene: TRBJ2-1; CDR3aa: CASSYSVLKDLRWFF
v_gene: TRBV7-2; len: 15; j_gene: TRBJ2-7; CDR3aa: CASSRSGGHPYEQYF
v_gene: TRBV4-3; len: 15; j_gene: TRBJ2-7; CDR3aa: CASSQALAGAYEQYF
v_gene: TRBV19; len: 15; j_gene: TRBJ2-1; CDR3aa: CAVGEPLGSYNEQFF
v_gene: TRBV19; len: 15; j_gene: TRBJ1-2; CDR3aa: CASSIPGRALGGYTF
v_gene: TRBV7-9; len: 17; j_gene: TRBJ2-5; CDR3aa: CASSLLAASGPQETQYF
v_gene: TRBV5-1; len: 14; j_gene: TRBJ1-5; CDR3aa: CASSLDRSNQPQHF
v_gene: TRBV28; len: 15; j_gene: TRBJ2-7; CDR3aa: CASRRGAGTSYEQYF
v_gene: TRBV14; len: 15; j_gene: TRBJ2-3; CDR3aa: CASSQGGLGTDTQYF
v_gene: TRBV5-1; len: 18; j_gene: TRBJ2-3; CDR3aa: CASSSQPRLTPSTDTQYF